Listed below are T cell receptor beta chains from one sample, sequenced in a study of T cells in Graves' hyperthyroidism and ophthalmopathy. TCRdb fed the multiplex PCR reads into MiXCR, producing one record per CDR3 protein. The sample has around 660,000 distinct CDR3 sequences, just under 45% seen once. Material: peripheral blood or thyroid tissue (not recorded which). The receptor set was obtained from an adult man with Graves' disease, either hyperthyroidism or ophthalmopathy (not recorded which). Each CDR3 is given with its conserved first and last residue. The D gene is left open where the match is weak. Only some rows state a clone size, as once, few, many or a class for expanded clones.

j_call clone_size v_call d_call cdr3_nt cdr3_aa
TRBJ1-1 few TRBV7-9 NA TGTGCCAGCAGTTACAGAGGTGGAGCTTTCTTT CASSYRGGAFF
TRBJ1-2 NA TRBV29-1 TRBD1 TGCAGTGACGCCGACAGGGTCTATGGCTACACCTTC CSDADRVYGYTF
TRBJ1-2 once TRBV7-6 TRBD1 TGTGCCAGCAGCCAACTACAGGGGGCGAACTATGGCTACACCTTC CASSQLQGANYGYTF
TRBJ2-7 few TRBV6-6 TRBD1 TGTGCCAGCAGAATTCCCGGGACAGACGAGCAGTACTTC CASRIPGTDEQYF
TRBJ2-5 NA TRBV2 NA TGTGCCAGCAGTGATAACCGGGGGATCCAAGAGACCCAGTACTTC CASSDNRGIQETQYF
TRBJ2-5 NA TRBV29-1 NA TGCAGCGTTGGAAGGGGGGGGACCCAGTACTTC CSVGRGGTQYF
TRBJ2-7 few TRBV19 TRBD2 TGTGCCAGTAGTCCCAGGACTAGATTCTCCTACGAGCAGTACTTC CASSPRTRFSYEQYF
TRBJ1-5 NA TRBV6-1 NA TGTGCCAGCAGTGAGTTCAGTCAGCCCCAGCATTTT CASSEFSQPQHF
TRBJ2-7 few TRBV12-3/TRBV12-4 NA TGTGCCAGCAGTTTATCAACAGGAGGGCAGTACTTC CASSLSTGGQYF
TRBJ1-1 NA TRBV7-4 TRBD1 TGTGCCAGCAGCCCTCGGACAGGGGGCGACCCGAACACTGAAGCTTTCTTT CASSPRTGGDPNTEAFF
TRBJ2-7 few TRBV13 NA TGTGCCAGCAGCTTGGTTTCGTCGTTTGCGGGAACATACGAGCAGTACTTC CASSLVSSFAGTYEQYF
TRBJ1-1 NA TRBV29-1 TRBD1 TGCAGCGCTCACCAGGGGGCTTGGAGGAACACTGAAGCTTTCTTT CSAHQGAWRNTEAFF
TRBJ1-3 many TRBV15 NA TGTGCCACCAGCAGGGCGGGCAAGAATCGGGGAAACACCATATATTTT CATSRAGKNRGNTIYF
TRBJ2-5 NA TRBV7-3 TRBD1 TGTGCCAGCAGCGGTTCAGGGGGAAGGGGGACCCAGTACTTC CASSGSGGRGTQYF
TRBJ1-6 NA TRBV10-3 NA TGTGCCAGCAAATTGTGGGTTTCCTATAATTCACCCCTCCACTTT CASKLWVSYNSPLHF
TRBJ2-2 NA TRBV29-1 TRBD2 TGCAGCGTTGCTGGTAGCGGGAAGGCGAACACCGGGGAGCTGTTTTTT CSVAGSGKANTGELFF
TRBJ1-2 NA TRBV29-1 TRBD1 TGCAGCGTTGGATACGGGACAGGGTCTGGCTACACCTTC CSVGYGTGSGYTF
TRBJ2-5 many TRBV7-8 NA TGTGCCAGCAGCTTTGGACGGTTGTCCCAAGAGACCCAGTACTTC CASSFGRLSQETQYF
TRBJ2-5 many TRBV2 TRBD2 TGTGCCAGCAGTGAATCGAGCGGGAGGGCCGAAGAGACCCAGTACTTC CASSESSGRAEETQYF
TRBJ2-5 few TRBV9 TRBD2 TGTGCCAGCAGCGTAGACCTAGCGGGGGTGTTGGAGACCCAGTACTTC CASSVDLAGVLETQYF
TRBJ1-2 NA TRBV7-9 NA TGTGCCAGCAGCAATAATCCCTACGATATGCGGGGATTGGACTATGGCTACACCTTC CASSNNPYDMRGLDYGYTF
TRBJ1-4 many TRBV29-1 NA TGCAGCGTTGCCCCCACAGATCTTGGGGAAAAACTGTTTTTT CSVAPTDLGEKLFF
TRBJ1-1 NA TRBV2 NA TGTGCCAGCTCACCACGTCTGGGCACGAGAGACACTGAAGCTTTCTTT CASSPRLGTRDTEAFF
TRBJ2-7 NA TRBV6-1 NA TGTGCCAGCAGTTTCTGGGGTGATACCTACGAGCAGTACTTC CASSFWGDTYEQYF
TRBJ1-1 NA TRBV15 NA TGTGCCACCAGCAGAGATCGGGTGAACACAAAAGCTTTCTTT CATSRDRVNTKAFF
TRBJ1-2 many TRBV15 NA TGTGCCACCAGCAACACCAGGGGCTATGGCTACACCTTC CATSNTRGYGYTF
TRBJ1-2 NA TRBV7-2 TRBD1 TGTGCCAGCAGCTTAGAGGGACAGGGGCCGGGGGACACCTTC CASSLEGQGPGDTF
TRBJ1-5 NA TRBV5-1 NA TGCGCCAGCAGCCCGGGCCCGACTTCGCAGCCCCAGCATTTT CASSPGPTSQPQHF
TRBJ1-1 NA TRBV2 NA TGTGCCAGCAAACAGGGTGGGGGCACTGAAGCTTTCTTT CASKQGGGTEAFF
TRBJ2-2 NA TRBV7-6 NA TGTGCCAGCAGCTTAGTTACGGAAGATTTT CASSLVTEDF
TRBJ1-1 many TRBV7-9 NA TGTGCCAGCAGGCTCATCTCGGGCACTGAAGCTTTCTTT CASRLISGTEAFF
TRBJ2-6 few TRBV20-1 NA TGCAGTGCTAGACAACAGCGGACCTCTGGGGCCAACGTCCTGACTTTC CSARQQRTSGANVLTF
TRBJ1-5 many TRBV10-2 NA TGCGCCAGCAGTGGTGGCAGGGGAAGTCAGCAGCCCCAGCATTTT CASSGGRGSQQPQHF
TRBJ1-3 few TRBV6-5 NA TGTGCCAGCAGTTCACTAACCTTGGACACCATATATTTT CASSSLTLDTIYF
TRBJ2-2 NA TRBV2 TRBD1 TGTGCCAGCAGAGTCGACAGGGGCACCGGGGAGCTGTTTTTT CASRVDRGTGELFF
TRBJ2-5 many TRBV7-9 NA TGTGCCAGCAGCTTACTTGAGTATGAGACCCAGTACTTC CASSLLEYETQYF
TRBJ1-1 many TRBV12-3/TRBV12-4 TRBD1 TGTGCCAGCAGCCCGGACAGGGACATGAACACTGAAGCTTTCTTT CASSPDRDMNTEAFF
TRBJ1-4 NA TRBV7-9 NA TGTGCCAGCAGCCAATGGGGTTTT CASSQWGF
TRBJ2-7 NA TRBV25-1 NA TGTGGCAGCCAGACCTACGAGCAGTACTTC CGSQTYEQYF
TRBJ1-2 NA TRBV25-1 TRBD1 TGTGCCAGCGTATCAGGGGGCGGCTATGGCTACATCTTC CASVSGGGYGYIF
TRBJ2-7 NA TRBV2 NA TGTGCCAGCAGCCGGCCGGGACGCGAGCAGTACTTC CASSRPGREQYF
TRBJ2-7 NA TRBV7-9 TRBD1 TGTGCCAGCAGGACCGGGACAGGGGGAGTTCTTTACGAGCAGTACTTC CASRTGTGGVLYEQYF